This entry lists 10 T cell receptor beta chains sequenced from one sample in a study of T cell changes during pregnancy in multiple sclerosis. The table came from immunoSEQ multiplex PCR; TCRdb's copy has only in-frame clones and leaves some out. This table holds tens of thousands of clones, 85% to 95% found once. The material sequenced was peripheral blood, taken after pregnancy. These receptors were taken from a female donor with multiple sclerosis, enrolled in a pregnancy study.

This rearrangement joins TRBV15 to TRBJ2-7; 7 nucleotides agree with TRBD2. J was trimmed by 0 bases and V by 1 base; bases with no gene match: 6. CDR1 and CDR2 from the germline V gene are LNHNV and YYDKDF (reference sequence). This CDR3 spans 16 amino acids. CDR3 in amino acids: CATSRGLAENSYEQYF. CDR3 coding DNA: TGTGCCACCAGCAGAGGCCTAGCGGAGAACTCCTACGAGCAGTACTTC.

This chain links TRBV19 with TRBJ1-2, with TRBD1 identical over 9 bases. V gave up 3 bases and J gave up 8 bases; unmatched junction bases: 7. The CDR3 runs to 14 residues. CDR1 and CDR2 (germline): LNHDA, SQIVND (reference sequence). CDR3 protein: CASSIRGQGPGYTF. The DNA for the CDR3 is TGTGCCAGTAGTATTAGGGGACAGGGACCCGGCTACACCTTC.

This chain uses TRBV28 with TRBJ2-3; D might be TRBD1 (6 bases). Per germline, CDR1 MDHEN and CDR2 SYDVKM. The CDR3 has 15 residues. V dropped 6 bases and J dropped 4 bases, with 17 bases sitting between them. CDR3 DNA: TGTGCCAGCAGCTCCCCGGGACAATCTTCAGATACGCAGTATTTT. Encoded protein: CASSSPGQSSDTQYF.

In its sample, this clone was seen a few times. V gene TRBV27 combines with J gene TRBJ1-1, with D maybe TRBD1 (6 bases). Per the germline V gene, CDR1 is MNHEY and CDR2 is SMNVEV (reference sequence). The V and J ends lost 8 bases and 5 bases respectively, with 15 bases between them. There are 13 residues in the CDR3. DNA of the CDR3: TGTGCCAGCGTTGAACAGGGACGAACTGAAGCTTTCTTT. Translated: CASVEQGRTEAFF.

The chain carries TRBV28 and TRBJ2-1, with 9 bases identical to TRBD2. Trimming took 2 bases from V and 0 from J; bases not matched to a gene: 5. The CDR3 sequence is 17 residues long. Germline CDR1 MDHEN, CDR2 SYDVKM. CDR3 nucleotides: TGTGCCAGCAGTTTACGACTAGCGGCACTCTCCTACAATGAGCAGTTCTTC. This sequence encodes CASSLRLAALSYNEQFF.

Written as DNA, the CDR3 is TGTGCCAGCAGTTCGGTAATGAACACTGAAGCTTTCTTT. It yields the protein CASSSVMNTEAFF. The chain has TRBV28 and TRBJ1-1; D remains unclear. The germline CDR1 and CDR2 sequences are MDHEN and SYDVKM. The CDR3 covers 13 residues. The V gene lost 4 bases and the J gene lost 0 bases, with 6 bases spanning the gap. Drawing the rest from reference TRBV28 and TRBJ1-1, the complete variable domain is DVKVTQSSRYLVKRTGEKVFLECVQDMDHENMFWYRQDPGLGLRLIYFSYDVKMKEKGDIPEGYSVSREKKERFSLILESASTNQTSMYLCASSSVMNTEAFFGQGTRLTVV.

Details on this clone: Germline and junction disagree at one end, which may indicate a read error. The rearrangement uses TRBV7-7 and TRBJ2-5; 16 nucleotides agree with TRBD2. The CDR3 loop spans 17 amino acids. CDR1 and CDR2 (germline): SSHAT, FNYEAQ (reference sequence). CDR3 in DNA: TGTGCTAGCAGCTTGGGACTAGCGGGAGGGCCCATAGAGACCCAGTACTTC. Protein product: CASSLGLAGGPIETQYF.

The J gene is TRBJ2-7, the V gene TRBV7-6; 9 bases line up with TRBD2. CDR3 size: 15 residues. The junction had 6 bases not matched to a gene; V was cut back by 2 bases and J by 4 bases. Germline V gene sequence: CDR1 SGHVS, CDR2 FNYEAQ. The CDR3 DNA follows: TGTGCCAGCAGCTTACAGGATAGCGGGAGTTACGAGCAGTACTTC. Translation gives CASSLQDSGSYEQYF.

The rearrangement uses TRBV6-5 and TRBJ2-7, with TRBD2 matching 9 bases. Looked up from germline, CDR1 is MNHEY and CDR2 is SVGAGI. J gave up 3 bases and V 6 bases, and 3 bases lay outside the gene matches. This CDR3 comprises 13 residues. CDR3 amino acids: CASRGGGGYEQYF. For the CDR3, the DNA is TGTGCCAGCAGGGGCGGGGGGGGCTACGAGCAGTACTTC.

This chain connects TRBV15 to TRBJ2-3, with D possibly matching TRBD2 (6 bases). The germline V gene has CDR1 LNHNV and CDR2 YYDKDF (reference sequence). V shed 0 bases and J shed 3 bases, with 7 bases lying between them. The CDR3 contains 14 residues. The CDR3 here is CATSRDRGTDTQYF. CDR3 coding DNA: TGTGCCACCAGCAGAGATCGGGGGACAGATACGCAGTATTTT.